One and the same sample provided the 13 T cell receptor beta chains below, sequenced in a study of T cell clones after liver transplantation. The repertoire was sequenced with immunoSEQ multiplex PCR; TCRdb's copy has only in-frame clones and lacks some. The data contain tens of thousands of clones, roughly four fifths of them singletons. The specimen was CD4+ T cells from blood, collected 45 to 47 months after liver transplant. These receptors were obtained from a human patient who received a liver transplant. The graft donor may account for some of the T cells.

This clone has more than one count but fewer than ten. The V call is TRBV11-3, the J call TRBJ1-1; D perhaps matches TRBD1 (6 bases). V was clipped by 4 bases and J by 4 bases, with 13 bases between them. Germline CDR1 and CDR2: SGHNT and YENEEA. CDR3 length: 14 residues. Here the CDR3 reads CASSSSGATTEAFF. CDR3 DNA: TGTGCCAGCAGCTCCTCAGGGGCCACCACTGAAGCTTTCTTT.

The chain combines TRBV30 with TRBJ2-6, with D unresolved. The V gene lost 3 bases and the J gene lost 2 bases, with 5 bases spanning the gap. The CDR3 consists of 13 residues. CDR1 and CDR2 (germline): GTSNPN, SVGIG (reference sequence). CDR3 sequence (DNA): TGTGCCTGGAGACCAGCTGGGGCCAACGTCCTGACTTTC. This sequence encodes CAWRPAGANVLTF. The full variable domain, rest sourced from reference TRBV30 and TRBJ2-6, is SQTIHQWPATLVQPVGSPLSLECTVEGTSNPNLYWYRQAAGRGLQLLFYSVGIGQISSEVPQNLSASRPQDRQFILSSKKLLLSDSGFYLCAWRPAGANVLTFGAGSRLTVL.

V gene TRBV6-1 combines with J gene TRBJ2-1; 9 bases agree with TRBD2. The germline gives CDR1 MNHNS, CDR2 SASEGT. J was trimmed by 9 bases and V by 2 bases; bases with no gene match: 8. The CDR3 consists of 15 residues. The CDR3 sequence: CASSEFWSGRPEQFF. The CDR3, as DNA: TGTGCCAGCAGTGAATTTTGGAGCGGGAGGCCTGAGCAGTTCTTC.

V and J are TRBV6-5 and TRBJ2-2, with D uncertain. There are 14 residues in the CDR3. V dropped 11 bases and J dropped 0 bases, with 13 bases sitting between them. Per the germline V gene, CDR1 is MNHEY and CDR2 is SVGAGI. CDR3 in amino acids: CAGRRTANTGELFF. CDR3 coding DNA: TGTGCCGGCCGACGGACGGCGAACACCGGGGAGCTGTTTTTT.

The chain joins TRBV30 to TRBJ2-4, with 8 bases identical to TRBD2. CDR3 length: 12 amino acids. V trimming: 2 bases; J trimming: 9 bases; junction bases outside the gene matches: 3. Germline V gene data show CDR1 as GTSNPN and CDR2 as SVGIG (reference sequence). The CDR3 DNA reads as TGTGCCTGGAGTCGCGGGACTAGCATTCAGTACTTC. Translation: CAWSRGTSIQYF.

The J gene is TRBJ2-7, the V gene TRBV11-2, with 8 bases fitting TRBD2. CDR1 and CDR2 from the germline V gene are SGHAT and FQNNGV. CDR3 length equals 15 residues. Losses at the gene ends were 5 bases for V and 3 bases for J; bases not matched to a gene: 9. CDR3 DNA: TGTGCCAGCAGCCCCGACACACTAGCGGTCTACGAGCAGTACTTC. This codes for CASSPDTLAVYEQYF.

This clone came up once. This chain's CDR3 is CASSLSGVSTDTQYF. The CDR3 DNA reads TGTGCCAGCAGCCTTAGCGGGGTGAGCACAGATACGCAGTATTTT. V and J are TRBV2 and TRBJ2-3, with 8 bases fitting TRBD2. The CDR3 contains 15 residues. Germline values: CDR1 SNHLY, CDR2 FYNNEI. J lost 0 bases, V lost 6 bases, and 5 bases had no gene match.

This clone was observed once. The chain uses TRBV20-1 and TRBJ2-3; D not resolved. The CDR3 spans 10 residues. V was pared by 6 bases and J by 7 bases, with 8 bases between. Germline V CDR1 and CDR2: DFQATT, SNEGSKA (reference sequence). The CDR3 DNA sequence: TGCAGTGCCCATGGCTATACGCAGTATTTT. It specifies CSAHGYTQYF.

This clone was observed a single time. V is TRBV28 and J is TRBJ2-7, with D perhaps assigned TRBD1 or TRBD2 (5 bases each). CDR1 MDHEN and CDR2 SYDVKM come from the germline V gene. CDR3 size: 13 residues. V was clipped by 7 bases and J by 2 bases, with 12 bases between them. The CDR3 DNA follows: TGTGCCAGCACCGGGACGGCCCCCTACGAGCAGTACTTC. Translating it yields CASTGTAPYEQYF. Using reference TRBV28 and TRBJ2-7 for the parts outside the CDR3, the full variable domain is DVKVTQSSRYLVKRTGEKVFLECVQDMDHENMFWYRQDPGLGLRLIYFSYDVKMKEKGDIPEGYSVSREKKERFSLILESASTNQTSMYLCASTGTAPYEQYFGPGTRLTVT.

This rearrangement joins TRBV13 to TRBJ2-3; TRBD1 matches 9 bases. The CDR3 is 14 amino acids. CDR1 is PRHDT and CDR2 is FYEKMQ in the germline V gene (reference sequence). Losses at the gene ends were 8 bases for V and 4 bases for J; bases not matched to a gene: 7. CDR3 DNA sequence: TGTGCCAGCGAACAGGGGGCGCGGGCAGATACGCAGTATTTT. Protein: CASEQGARADTQYF.

V gene TRBV27 combines with J gene TRBJ2-1; perhaps TRBD2 as D (6 bases). CDR1 is MNHEY and CDR2 is SMNVEV in the germline V gene (reference sequence). The V and J ends lost 5 bases and 3 bases respectively, with 11 bases between them. The CDR3 extends over 14 amino acids. CDR3 protein: CASSNGGLYNEQFF. Here the CDR3 DNA reads TGTGCCAGCAGTAACGGGGGACTCTACAATGAGCAGTTCTTC.

This CDR3 reads CASSPTSSYNEQFF. In DNA, the CDR3 is TGTGCCAGCAGTCCTACGAGCTCCTACAATGAGCAGTTCTTC. The chain joins TRBV6-4 to TRBJ2-1, with no clear D. V lost 5 bases and J 0 bases, leaving 8 bases between the germline ends. CDR1 and CDR2 (germline): MRHNA, SNTAGT. CDR3 length: 14 amino acids.

The chain joins TRBV6-1 to TRBJ2-3, with D unclear. Trimming stripped 4 bases from V and 4 bases from J, with 18 bases between. Germline V gene lookup returns CDR1 MNHNS and CDR2 SASEGT. The CDR3 covers 16 residues. The CDR3 spells CASSVRKVLDADTQYF. The CDR3, as DNA: TGTGCCAGCAGTGTTCGGAAGGTCCTTGACGCAGATACGCAGTATTTT.